This is a list of T cell receptor beta chains from one sample in a study of low-dose radiotherapy and immunotherapy resistance in tumors. TCRdb reprocessed the reads with MiXCR, giving one entry per CDR3 protein. The sample holds 40,000 or so distinct CDR3 sequences, around 21% seen once. Here the sequenced sample was PBMCs, taken after low-dose radiotherapy plus immunotherapy. The receptors shown here come from a female donor with ovarian cancer. The CDR3 runs from the conserved cysteine through the conserved F or W. The order of the fields is V gene, J gene, CDR3 protein.

>TRBV4-2|TRBJ2-7
CASSPGTDLGEQYF
>TRBV2|TRBJ2-1
CASKKRGGVDEQFF
>TRBV3-1|TRBJ1-5
CASSQAGAGQPQHF
>TRBV2|TRBJ2-5
CASITGARETQYF
>TRBV13|TRBJ2-4
CATTGEVKNIQYF
>TRBV18|TRBJ2-7
CASSPLGSSYEQYF
>TRBV28|TRBJ2-2
CASRQGFANTGELFF
>TRBV12-3/TRBV12-4|TRBJ1-2
CASSYDTGYGYTF
>TRBV10-3|TRBJ2-1
CAGGSSSYNEQFF
>TRBV3-1|TRBJ2-5
CASRPQGAARRAQYF
>TRBV10-3|TRBJ1-5
CAITTQEGQPQHF
>TRBV7-4|TRBJ1-5
CASSLEGQAGAGDQPQHF
>TRBV20-1|TRBJ2-1
CSASVVWGTGLDNEQFF
>TRBV6-6|TRBJ2-1
CASSYNMLFEQFF
>TRBV5-1|TRBJ2-3
CASSLAFGTDTQYF
>TRBV29-1|TRBJ2-3
CSVEAYGGPRGDTQYF
>TRBV7-2|TRBJ2-1
CASSLLAGGEQFF
>TRBV29-1|TRBJ1-2
CSGTGVDYGYTF
>TRBV7-2|TRBJ2-3
CASSLWGRVGTDTQYF
>TRBV4-3|TRBJ2-3
CASSQVLAGAGTDTQYF
>TRBV7-8|TRBJ1-2
CASSLGTVYGYTF
>TRBV28|TRBJ2-1
CASSPGQGNVNEQFF
>TRBV5-1|TRBJ1-2
CASSSLSTGDRYTF
>TRBV6-2/TRBV6-3|TRBJ2-3
CASRPLGAGDTDTQYF
>TRBV10-3|TRBJ2-1
CAISGSLSGGRNEQFF
>TRBV28|TRBJ2-2
CASRSGTGNGELFF
>TRBV5-8|TRBJ1-2
CASSLEVGQYYGYTF
>TRBV10-1|TRBJ2-2
CASSEIRGQNTGELFF
>TRBV21-1|TRBJ1-3
CASSLDISGNTIYF
>TRBV18|TRBJ2-4
CASSPDGGDIQYF
>TRBV28|TRBJ2-7
CASSLAGPAYEQYF
>TRBV3-1|TRBJ1-5
CASSLTGGTEPQHF
>TRBV2|TRBJ2-7
CASKRVGTEQYF
>TRBV2|TRBJ2-6
CASSDGGSGANVLTF
>TRBV29-1|TRBJ1-1
CSGGHRGYTEAFF
>TRBV2|TRBJ2-3
CASNLGLSTDTQYF
>TRBV28|TRBJ2-7
CASRGTEAYEQYF
>TRBV20-1|TRBJ1-1
CSAKGGNTEAFF
>TRBV13|TRBJ2-3
CASSSGGATDTQYF
>TRBV11-2|TRBJ2-1
CASSLGAGTNNEQFF
>TRBV4-1|TRBJ2-5
CASSQLPPAGGEETQYF
>TRBV12-3/TRBV12-4|TRBJ2-7
CASTNFGVLYF
>TRBV19|TRBJ1-6
CASAGSTGASPLHF
>TRBV5-1|TRBJ1-2
CASSKGTDSNYGYTF
>TRBV7-9|TRBJ1-1
CASRRTGNTEAFF
>TRBV24-1|TRBJ2-7
CATSARRDSLEQYF
>TRBV4-2|TRBJ1-4
CASSQVGTGSEKLFF
>TRBV28|TRBJ1-1
CASSLLSAPMNTEAFF
>TRBV6-1|TRBJ2-3
CASSEDLAGSTDTQYF
>TRBV18|TRBJ2-1
CASSPLAGGINEQFF
>TRBV24-1|TRBJ2-3
CATEGPTRNTQYF
>TRBV10-3|TRBJ2-2
CAISGRGDTGELFF
>TRBV20-1|TRBJ1-2
CSARSGTAHGYTF
>TRBV29-1|TRBJ2-3
CSGAGGPGHTDTQYF